This T cell receptor beta chain was retrieved from a study of response to subunit inactivated influenza vaccine. The table lists this clonotype with a few counts. Its antigen is unidentified. Findings and limits, study-wide: New T cells are recruited in small numbers by each seasonal influenza vaccination, according to the authors' suggestion.

One entry per CDR3 protein results from TCRdb running MiXCR on the RT-PCR reads. This table holds some 800,000 distinct CDR3 sequences, approximately 21% found once. The CDR3 runs to 16 residues. CDR1 is LGHNA, CDR2 YSLEER, per germline. V shed 1 base and J 4 bases; nucleotides not matched to a gene: 6. The starting material was PBMCs from blood, obtained more than 4 days after vaccination. The V and J genes are TRBV4-3 and TRBJ2-3, with 9 bases that match TRBD2. The source of this sequence is a man in his fifties who received an inactivated influenza vaccine. The CDR3 DNA follows: TGCGCCAGCAGCCAAGTTAGCGGGAGTACGGCAGATACGCAGTATTTT. Translated, it gives CASSQVSGSTADTQYF.